This record concerns one T cell receptor (beta chain) sequence. Its target is not known. These data belong to a study of Ad26.COV2.S vaccination and SARS-CoV-2 variants. About the study: Once or twice, 56 days apart, Ad26.COV2.S was delivered intramuscularly.

Treatment described: roughly 18 received Ad26.COV2.S at low or high dose, single or two shots; about 5 received placebo; per-sample allocation not given. Material that was analyzed had been drawn on day 63 after the first vaccine or placebo injection. Assay used: immunoSEQ multiplex PCR; TCRdb lists only in-frame clones, some missing. The sample holds approximately 420,000 clones, over 75% seen once. The germline gives CDR1 SEHNR, CDR2 FQNEAQ (reference sequence). V lost 5 bases to trimming and J lost 4 bases, with 15 bases between them. This CDR3 spans 15 amino acids. Overall study results and limits: Similar non-spike TCR breadth was seen in vaccine and placebo recipients.

The sequenced sample was peripheral blood, obtained in a trial of Ad26.COV2.S vaccine versus placebo. The sequence was obtained from a person between 18 and 65 years old who received the Ad26.COV2.S COVID-19 vaccine or a placebo. The chain recombines TRBV7-9 with TRBJ2-1; D may be TRBD1 (6 bases). For the CDR3, the DNA is TGTGCCAGCAGCCCCTCCGGGACACCTTACAATGAGCAGTTCTTC. Translating gives CASSPSGTPYNEQFF. Together with reference TRBV7-9 and TRBJ2-1, the CDR3 gives the full variable domain: DTGVSQNPRHKITKRGQNVTFRCDPISEHNRLYWYRQTLGQGPEFLTYFQNEAQLEKSRLLSDRFSAERPKGSFSTLEIQRTEQGDSAMYLCASSPSGTPYNEQFFGPGTRLTVL.